This entry lists 6 T cell receptor beta chains sequenced from one sample in a study of regulatory T cells in long-lasting Graves disease. The time point denotes: persistent/refractory GD, antithyroid drugs over 5 years with positive TRAb. Isolated PBMC RNA provided the starting material for the TCR library. Library construction for TCR beta used iRepertoire HTBI primers and Arm-PCR of CDR3 regions. MiXCR, applied by TCRdb to the multiplex PCR reads, yields one record per CDR3 protein. This table has more than 300,000 distinct CDR3 sequences, roughly 25% appearing once. The specimen comprised peripheral blood mononuclear cells (PBMCs), sampled when the disease was refractory, from a patient treated with antithyroid drugs. The receptors were sampled from a woman between 35 and 50 years old with Graves disease.

In its sample, this clonotype was seen many times. The chain combines TRBV28 with TRBJ2-4; D may correspond to TRBD1 or TRBD2 (5 bases each). CDR1 and CDR2 (germline): MDHEN, SYDVKM. The CDR3 loop spans 15 amino acids. Trimming took 5 bases from V and 5 from J, leaving 16 bases between them. CDR3 loop: CASSASGTGENIQYF. In DNA form, the CDR3 reads TGTGCCAGCAGTGCCTCCGGGACGGGCGAAAACATTCAGTACTTC.

This clonotype showed up just a few times. This chain connects TRBV7-9 to TRBJ2-7; TRBD2 is a possible D gene (6 bases). The CDR3 sequence is 13 residues long. Trimming took 5 bases from V and 7 from J, leaving 15 bases between them. Germline V gene data show CDR1 as SEHNR and CDR2 as FQNEAQ (reference sequence). The CDR3 region has the DNA TGTGCCAGCAGCGCCAGCGTTAGCGGAGAGCAGTACTTC. This gives the protein CASSASVSGEQYF.

The V call is TRBV27, the J call TRBJ2-1; 8 nucleotides line up with TRBD2. The V segment lost 3 bases and the J segment 4 bases; nucleotides outside the gene matches: 5. Germline CDR1 MNHEY, CDR2 SMNVEV (reference sequence). CDR3 length: 15 amino acids. This CDR3 reads CASSLSGGPYNEQFF. CDR3 DNA sequence: TGTGCCAGCAGTTTGAGCGGGGGTCCTTACAATGAGCAGTTCTTC.

This clonotype has only a few counts. The chain employs TRBV7-8 and TRBJ2-5, with TRBD1 identical over 8 bases. CDR1 and CDR2 (germline): SGHVS, FQNEAQ. The CDR3 has 15 residues. V was pared by 4 bases and J by 6 bases, with 10 bases of the junction left unmatched. Written as DNA, the CDR3 is TGTGCCAGCAGCTCGGAACGGACAGGGTGGAAGACCCAGTACTTC. Protein product: CASSSERTGWKTQYF.

In its sample, this clonotype was seen many times. The chain combines TRBV2 with TRBJ1-2, with unresolved D. CDR1 is SNHLY and CDR2 is FYNNEI in the germline V gene. Trimming removed 8 bases at V and 1 base at J, with 17 bases between. The length of the CDR3 is 15 residues. The CDR3 region is CASSRGKQINYGYTF. CDR3 coding DNA: TGTGCCAGCTCCCGAGGGAAACAGATTAACTATGGCTACACCTTC. The full variable domain, completed using reference TRBV2 and TRBJ1-2, is EPEVTQTPSHQVTQMGQEVILRCVPISNHLYFYWYRQILGQKVEFLVSFYNNEISEKSEIFDDQFSVERPDGSNFTLKIRSTKLEDSAMYFCASSRGKQINYGYTFGSGTRLTVV.

In this sample, this clonotype turned up a few times. This rearrangement joins TRBV3-1 to TRBJ1-4; 8 nucleotides agree with TRBD1. CDR3 length: 16 amino acids. V lost 1 base to trimming and J lost 8 bases; unmatched junction nucleotides: 9. From germline, CDR1 is LGHDT and CDR2 YNNKEL (reference sequence). CDR3 sequence (DNA): TGTGCCAGCAGCCAAGTATCGACAGGGGCGAACGAAAAACTGTTTTTT. It encodes CASSQVSTGANEKLFF. Supplemented by reference TRBV3-1 and TRBJ1-4, the full variable domain reads DTAVSQTPKYLVTQMGNDKSIKCEQNLGHDTMYWYKQDSKKFLKIMFSYNNKELIINETVPNRFSPKSPDKAHLNLHINSLELGDSAVYFCASSQVSTGANEKLFFGSGTQLSVL.